The sequence of this T cell receptor (beta chain) was determined in a study of cytomegalovirus exposure and HLA in healthy donors. For this clone: The antigen is unknown.

Study-wide points: Overall, approximately 180 TCR beta chains were annotated as cytomegalovirus-associated.

V trimming: 0 bases; J trimming: 2 bases; junction bases outside the gene matches: 18. The CDR3 loop spans 20 amino acids. Germline CDR1 and CDR2: SGHDN and FVKESK. The PCR ran on 60 Vbeta and 13 Jbeta primers. Clones were sequenced by immunoSEQ multiplex PCR, and TCRdb holds only the in-frame ones, with some missing. Here the sample spans 150,000 or so clones, about 68% being singletons. This receptor was identified in a female donor in good health and CMV-seronegative. Input material: PBMCs. This chain connects TRBV14 to TRBJ2-7, with 8 bases matching TRBD2. Here the CDR3 DNA reads TGTGCCAGCAGCCAAGATCTGCCAGCGGGAGTAGGGCGTAGCCCCTACGAGCAGTACTTC. This translates into CASSQDLPAGVGRSPYEQYF.